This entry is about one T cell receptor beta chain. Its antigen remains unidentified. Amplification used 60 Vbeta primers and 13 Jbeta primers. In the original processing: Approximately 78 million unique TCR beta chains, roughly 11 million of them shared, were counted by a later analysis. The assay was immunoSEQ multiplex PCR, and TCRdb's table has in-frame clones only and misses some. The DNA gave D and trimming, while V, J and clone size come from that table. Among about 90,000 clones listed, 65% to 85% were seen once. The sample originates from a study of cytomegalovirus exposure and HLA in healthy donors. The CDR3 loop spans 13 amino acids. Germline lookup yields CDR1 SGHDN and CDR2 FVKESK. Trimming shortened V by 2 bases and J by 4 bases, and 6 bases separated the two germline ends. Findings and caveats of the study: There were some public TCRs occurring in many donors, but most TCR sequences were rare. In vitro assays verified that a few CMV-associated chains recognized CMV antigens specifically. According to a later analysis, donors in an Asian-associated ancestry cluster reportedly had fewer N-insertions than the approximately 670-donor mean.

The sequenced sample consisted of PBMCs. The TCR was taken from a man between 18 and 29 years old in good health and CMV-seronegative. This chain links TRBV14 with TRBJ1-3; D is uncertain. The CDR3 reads CASSQLSGNTIYF. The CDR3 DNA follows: TGTGCCAGCAGCCAACTCTCCGGAAACACCATATATTTT.